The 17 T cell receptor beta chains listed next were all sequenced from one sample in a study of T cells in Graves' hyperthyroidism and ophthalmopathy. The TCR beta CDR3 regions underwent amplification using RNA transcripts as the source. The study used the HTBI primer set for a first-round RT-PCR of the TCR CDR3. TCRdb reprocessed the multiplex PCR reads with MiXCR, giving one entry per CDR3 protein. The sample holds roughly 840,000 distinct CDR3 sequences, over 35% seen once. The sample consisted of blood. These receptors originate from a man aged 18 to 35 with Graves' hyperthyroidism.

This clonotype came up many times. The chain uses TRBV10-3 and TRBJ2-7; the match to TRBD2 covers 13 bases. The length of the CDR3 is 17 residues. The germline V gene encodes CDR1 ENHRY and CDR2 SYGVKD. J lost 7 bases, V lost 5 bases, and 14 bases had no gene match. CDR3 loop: CAISSVPGTSGAGEQYF. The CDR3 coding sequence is TGTGCCATCAGTTCGGTCCCCGGGACTAGCGGGGCGGGGGAGCAGTACTTC.

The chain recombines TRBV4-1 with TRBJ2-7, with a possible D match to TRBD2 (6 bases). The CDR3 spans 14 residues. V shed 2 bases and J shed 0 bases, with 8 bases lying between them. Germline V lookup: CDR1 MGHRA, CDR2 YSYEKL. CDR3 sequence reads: CASSQLGGSYEQYF. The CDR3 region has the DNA TGCGCCAGCAGCCAACTGGGGGGCTCCTACGAGCAGTACTTC.

The CDR3 nucleotides are TGTGCCAGCAGGAGGACAGGGAGGGATGGCTACACCATATATTTT. Protein product: CASRRTGRDGYTIYF. V is TRBV10-3 and J is TRBJ1-3; 8 bases are shared with TRBD1. The length of the CDR3 is 15 residues. The J segment lost 8 bases and the V segment lost 10 bases, leaving 16 bases of the junction unmatched. Germline-derived CDR1 and CDR2 are ENHRY and SYGVKD.

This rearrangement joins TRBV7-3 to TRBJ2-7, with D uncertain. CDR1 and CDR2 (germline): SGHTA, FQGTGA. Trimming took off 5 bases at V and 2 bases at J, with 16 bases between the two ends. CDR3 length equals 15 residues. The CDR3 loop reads CASSPRVGEAYEQYF. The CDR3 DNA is TGTGCCAGCAGCCCCCGCGTTGGAGAGGCCTACGAGCAGTACTTC.

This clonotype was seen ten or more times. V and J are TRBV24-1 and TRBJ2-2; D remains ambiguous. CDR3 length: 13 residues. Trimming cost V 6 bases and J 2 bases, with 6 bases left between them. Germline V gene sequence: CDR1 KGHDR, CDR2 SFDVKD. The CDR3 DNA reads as TGTGCCACCAGTACACCCAACACCGGGGAGCTGTTTTTT. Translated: CATSTPNTGELFF.

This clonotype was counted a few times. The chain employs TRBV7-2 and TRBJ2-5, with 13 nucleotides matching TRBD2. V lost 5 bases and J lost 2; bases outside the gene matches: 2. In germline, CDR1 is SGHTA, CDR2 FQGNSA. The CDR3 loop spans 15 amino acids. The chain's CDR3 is CASSTSGREQETQYF. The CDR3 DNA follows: TGTGCCAGCAGCACTAGCGGGAGGGAGCAAGAGACCCAGTACTTC.

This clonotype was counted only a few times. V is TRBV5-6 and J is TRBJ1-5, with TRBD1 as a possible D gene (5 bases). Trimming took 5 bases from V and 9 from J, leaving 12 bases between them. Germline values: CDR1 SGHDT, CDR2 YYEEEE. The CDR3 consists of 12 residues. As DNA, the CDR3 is TGTGCCAGCAGTACAGGTAATGGGCCCCAGCATTTT. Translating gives CASSTGNGPQHF.

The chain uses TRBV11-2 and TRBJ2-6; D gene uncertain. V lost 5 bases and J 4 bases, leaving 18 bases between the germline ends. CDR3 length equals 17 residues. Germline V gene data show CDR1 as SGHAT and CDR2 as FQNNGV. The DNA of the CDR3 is TGTGCCAGCAGCCAAGATCTGCCGGGTGGAGGGGCCAACGTCCTGACTTTC. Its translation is CASSQDLPGGGANVLTF.

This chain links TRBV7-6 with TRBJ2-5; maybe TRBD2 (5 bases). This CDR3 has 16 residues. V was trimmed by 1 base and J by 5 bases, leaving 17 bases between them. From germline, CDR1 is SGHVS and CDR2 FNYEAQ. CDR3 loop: CASSLGISGGGETQYF. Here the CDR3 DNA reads TGTGCCAGCAGCTTAGGAATATCAGGAGGCGGGGAGACCCAGTACTTC.

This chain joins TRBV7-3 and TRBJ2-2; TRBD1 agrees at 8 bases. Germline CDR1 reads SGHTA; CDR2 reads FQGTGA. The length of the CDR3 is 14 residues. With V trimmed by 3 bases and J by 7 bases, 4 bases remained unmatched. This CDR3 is CASSFPTGDGELFF. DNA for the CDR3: TGTGCCAGCAGCTTCCCGACAGGGGACGGGGAGCTGTTTTTT.

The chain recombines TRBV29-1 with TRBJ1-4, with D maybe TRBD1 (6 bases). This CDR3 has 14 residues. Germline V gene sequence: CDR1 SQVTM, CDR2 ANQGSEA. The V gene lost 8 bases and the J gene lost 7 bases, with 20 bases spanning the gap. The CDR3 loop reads CSLGGGDRAEKLFF. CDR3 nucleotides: TGCAGCTTAGGGGGTGGGGACCGCGCTGAAAAACTGTTTTTT.

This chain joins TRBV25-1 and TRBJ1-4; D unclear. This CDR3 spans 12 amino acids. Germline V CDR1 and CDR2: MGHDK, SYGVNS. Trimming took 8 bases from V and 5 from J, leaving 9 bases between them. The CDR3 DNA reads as TGTGCCAGCGTTGTATCAAATGAAAAACTGTTTTTT. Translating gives CASVVSNEKLFF.

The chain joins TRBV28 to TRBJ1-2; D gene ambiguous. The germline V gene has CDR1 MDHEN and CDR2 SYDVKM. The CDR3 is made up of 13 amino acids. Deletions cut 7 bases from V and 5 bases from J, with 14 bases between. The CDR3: CASTLQEVYGYTF. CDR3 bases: TGTGCCAGCACCCTCCAAGAGGTATATGGCTACACCTTC.

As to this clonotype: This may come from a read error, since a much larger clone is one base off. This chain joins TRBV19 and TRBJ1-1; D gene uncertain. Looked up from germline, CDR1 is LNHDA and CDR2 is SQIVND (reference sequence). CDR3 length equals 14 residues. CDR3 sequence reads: CANSIEVMNTEAFF. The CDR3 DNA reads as TGTGCCAATAGTATAGAGGTGATGAACACTGAAGCTTTCTTT.

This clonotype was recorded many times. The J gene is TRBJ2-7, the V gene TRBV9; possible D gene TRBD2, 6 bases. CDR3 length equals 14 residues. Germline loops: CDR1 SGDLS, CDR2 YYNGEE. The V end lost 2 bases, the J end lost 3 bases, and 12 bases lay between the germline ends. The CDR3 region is CASSVGGSGYEQYF. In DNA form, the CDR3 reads TGTGCCAGCAGCGTTGGGGGTAGCGGCTACGAGCAGTACTTC.

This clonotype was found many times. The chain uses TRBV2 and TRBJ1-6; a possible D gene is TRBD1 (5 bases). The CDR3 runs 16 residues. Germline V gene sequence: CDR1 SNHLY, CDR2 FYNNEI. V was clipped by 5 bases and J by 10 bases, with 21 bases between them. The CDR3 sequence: CASSLRTQDLGSPLHF. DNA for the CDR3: TGTGCCAGCAGTTTGAGGACACAAGATTTGGGGTCACCCCTCCACTTT.

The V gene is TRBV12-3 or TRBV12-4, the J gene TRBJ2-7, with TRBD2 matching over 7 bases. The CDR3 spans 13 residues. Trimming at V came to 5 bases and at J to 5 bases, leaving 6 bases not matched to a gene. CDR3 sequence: CASSRLAVHEQYF. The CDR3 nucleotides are TGTGCCAGCAGTCGACTAGCCGTCCACGAGCAGTACTTC.